These T cell receptor beta chains were read from a single sample in a study of blood T cell repertoires in COVID-19. Here immunoSEQ multiplex PCR was the method, and the copy in TCRdb shows in-frame clones only, minus some. The data hold about 130,000 clones, with around 82% observed a single time. The specimen sequenced was peripheral blood. These receptors came from a man aged 25 to 40 with COVID-19, enrolled during active disease. Each CDR3 is given with its conserved first and last residue.

cdr3_length	v_call	j_call	cdr3_aa
15	TRBV6-1	TRBJ1-4	CASSEAGLPYEKLFF
15	TRBV28	TRBJ1-1	CASSLLPDRAFEAFF
16	TRBV28	TRBJ1-3	CASDPGQGASGNTIYF
17	TRBV27	TRBJ2-2	CASSLYGTGGVTGELFF
13	TRBV2	TRBJ2-7	CASRGQDSYEQYF
14	TRBV5-1	TRBJ2-5	CASSLADSQETQYF
14	TRBV30	TRBJ1-3	CAWAEAVSGNTIYF
16	TRBV15	TRBJ1-4	CATSRGPMGGTEKLFF
16	TRBV28	TRBJ2-1	CASSLKGAFSYNEQFF
15	TRBV5-1	TRBJ1-6	CASKQESSYNSPLHF
14	TRBV18	TRBJ1-3	CASSPARSGNTIYF
14	TRBV20-1	TRBJ2-5	CSASPGTIQETQYF
15	TRBV9	TRBJ2-1	CASSVWAGPALEQFF
15	TRBV2	TRBJ1-1	CASRGQGAGGTEAFF
15	TRBV9	TRBJ1-6	CASKASGTDNSPLHF
16	TRBV7-2	TRBJ2-1	CASSLVRMSSYNEQFF
15	TRBV4-1	TRBJ1-5	CASSQVRGPVQPQHF
15	TRBV19	TRBJ2-7	CASSPGTSGGYEQYF
16	TRBV5-1	TRBJ2-1	CASSLAVLAGNNEQFF
14	TRBV6-5	TRBJ1-1	CASSPQTGHTEAFF
14	TRBV19	TRBJ1-2	CASSQGLGNYGYTF
15	TRBV29-1	TRBJ2-1	CSARSGQSSYNEQFF
12	TRBV11-2	TRBJ1-1	CASQVGNTEAFF
12	TRBV12-5	TRBJ2-2	CASGRDTGELFF
13	TRBV5-1	TRBJ1-5	CASRNRGNQPQHF
14	TRBV3-1/TRBV3-2	TRBJ1-1	CASSHLGRQSIAFF
20	TRBV28	TRBJ2-3	CASSPQLGTGVFALADTQYF
15	TRBV19	TRBJ2-1	CASSLATQGYNEQFF
15	TRBV7-9	TRBJ1-5	CASSSGTPINQPQHF
15	TRBV6-5	TRBJ1-5	CASSYGGGVDQPQHF
19	TRBV4-2	TRBJ2-3	CASSQWGGTSGGSTDTQYF
16	TRBV6-6	TRBJ1-6	CASSYVKSSYNSPLHF
15	TRBV7-2	TRBJ2-7	CASSWRGGSTYEQYF
19	TRBV14	TRBJ2-6	CASSHYPGTGGYGANVLTF
17	TRBV6-2/TRBV6-3	TRBJ2-3	CASSYPTGGESTDTQYF
13	TRBV14	TRBJ2-1	CASSPTVSNEQFF
13	TRBV18	TRBJ2-7	CASSPQGGYEQYF
14	TRBV19	TRBJ2-7	CASSMANRFYEQYF
14	TRBV30	TRBJ2-5	CAWGRDTLQETQYF
18	TRBV30	TRBJ2-7	CAWSDIAGGPQIAYEQYF